This T cell receptor beta chain was identified in a study of a mutant IDH1 vaccine in newly diagnosed glioma. The CDR3 consists of 15 residues. Germline V gene sequence: CDR1 LGHNA, CDR2 YSLEER. V lost 0 bases and J lost 2, with 9 bases in between. Using immunoSEQ multiplex PCR, the repertoire was profiled, and TCRdb retains in-frame clones only, with some absent. Of about 130,000 clones listed, about 80% are singletons. Specified time point: week 11, during vaccination. The investigators gave 300 ug of mutant IDH1 20-mer peptide in each vaccine dose, together with topical imiquimod. The donors' diagnosis was new WHO grade 3 or 4 astrocytoma that was IDH1-mutant and ATRX-lost. With regard to this clone: Antigen specificity is unknown.

Sequencing was performed on PBMCs, taken from a glioma patient whose treatment included an IDH1 peptide vaccine. The V call is TRBV4-3, the J call TRBJ2-3; no definite D call. This sequence was found in a man aged 35-49 years with glioma. CDR3 amino acids: CASSQDGLYTDTQYF. The CDR3 nucleotides are TGCGCCAGCAGCCAAGATGGGTTGTACACAGATACGCAGTATTTT.